This T cell receptor (beta chain) was identified in a study of HIV-infected patients and healthy controls (TCRdb year 2014). Study-level background: The study tested whether deep TCR repertoire sequencing of HIV patients' small blood samples could capture immune perturbation and reconstitution. Points the paper makes about the study in general: Pairing of alpha and beta chains was not determined in the samples. The study did not determine donor HLA types. More CDR3s were shared between individuals among healthy controls than among HIV+ patients, as measured by Jaccard index and by the count of highly shared sequences. Differing numbers of distinct sequences in patients and controls hindered comparison, and size-matching assigned excessive weight to rare events in the HIV-infected data. A major limit on how widely the findings apply, in the view of the authors, was that only sixteen HIV-infected individuals were processed. Alpha-chain CDR3s from MAIT cells appeared at high frequency in healthy controls but were severely depleted in HIV+ repertoires. Eight alpha and eight beta V genes showed significantly different mean usage between HIV-infected patients and controls. Sequencing depth was restricted by the use of whole blood, which also prevented the dynamics of distinct T-cell subpopulations from being separated. The observed differences in diversity could not be explained by the slight differences in age and sex profiles between the study cohorts. Size-matched repertoire data did not replicate the apparent post-therapy recovery of the Gini index in HIV-infected patients. Roughly threefold more distinct CDR3s and higher Shannon diversity were observed in healthy control repertoires than in untreated HIV+ repertoires. Significantly higher mean Gini indices were seen in HIV-infected repertoires than in controls, possibly reflecting oligoclonality. Most CMV-associated CDR3s became more frequent during therapy, although their change was not significant, whereas HIV-associated CDR3s showed a significant decrease in frequency.

Reverse transcription of about 510 ng RNA was performed with SuperScript III using primers directed against the alpha and beta constant regions. Separate alpha and beta chain libraries were generated by chain-specific third strand synthesis with multiplexing indices. To avoid primer bias, the protocol used one single primer pair to amplify every rearrangement within a chain, and the protocol also attached molecular barcodes to each cDNA molecule. Purified cDNA was ligated with T4 RNA Ligase 1 onto a 5' RACE adapter bearing a random hexamer and the SP2 sequencing primer site. The authors primed second strand synthesis from the SP2 site with Phusion polymerase and used slow temperature ramps to favor optimal annealing. The 12-nucleotide barcode on each molecule comprised two random hexamer sequences, both introduced before amplification and concatenated. A brief initial PCR introduced P5 and P7 adapter elements together with a second index, and an approximately 21-cycle amplification PCR using P5s and P7 primers was subsequently performed. In total the libraries went through roughly 29 PCR cycles, after which the libraries were quantified on a Qubit, sized on a Bioanalyzer, and diluted to 3.5 to 5 nM. Sequencing of the normalized libraries was done on an Illumina MiSeq using 2 x 250 paired-end kits. Reverse transcription reactions were cleaned up on MinElute columns and eluted into around 10 ul Tris-Cl. The adapter ligations were run for 23 hours at 16 degrees C, and AMPure XP beads at a 1:1 ratio were afterwards used to clean them. Per the authors' processing: A modified Decombinator that output V, J, insert and barcode information was used to process the demultiplexed FASTQ files. Any sequence that shared a barcode yet differed from the dominant sequence was discarded as an error, and the number of original cDNA molecules was estimated by counting barcodes clustered at Levenshtein distance 3. The R packages ineq, vegan, igraph and RCytoscape were used for downstream analyses, with IMGT nomenclature and CDR3 definitions applied. The authors computed V gene usage over distinct sequences and counted each TCR a single time to avoid skew from clonal expansion. Whenever two unique CDR3 amino acid sequences within a donor differed by a single Levenshtein edit, similarity networks linked them. Published HIV-specific CDR3s (over 90 alpha, roughly 690 beta) and CMV-specific CDR3s (around 12 alpha, some 250 beta) were compiled and searched for in the repertoires. Random subsampling to size-matched repertoires showed patients' decreased diversity was not caused by their lower sequence numbers. TCRdb passed the public sequencing reads through fastp at Q25 and MiXCR, retaining productive beta sequences. A single entry per CDR3 protein holds the most common genes and DNA from its merged rows. TCRdb, not the authors, supplied the V and J calls. The sample records around 21,000 distinct CDR3 sequences, roughly 8.9% of which are singletons. The ten largest clonotypes hold over 2.5% of the sample.

V trim: 6 bases; J trim: 4 bases; unmatched bases: 5. The germline V gene sets CDR1 to SQVTM and CDR2 to ANQGSEA. The CDR3 runs 13 amino acids, cysteine and phenylalanine included. Only the CDR3 region is kept as DNA, spanning 39 bases read in frame from base 1. Many counts were recorded for this clonotype. The clone's antigen remains unknown. Base qualities are not provided; no much larger clone lies one nucleotide away. Whole blood was used without cell fractionation, so the repertoire reflected all unsorted peripheral T cells. As controls, some 11 uninfected healthy donors were sampled, and a few of those donors gave samples twice, around 14 weeks apart. For RNA extraction, about 2.5 ml of peripheral blood was collected into Tempus tubes. The TURBO-DNase kit was used to remove leftover genomic DNA, and GLOBINclear was used to deplete globin mRNA.

The chain couples TRBV29-1 to TRBJ2-7; TRBD1 lines up with 11 middle nucleotides. The clonotype originates from an adult in good health. Material: blood. The CDR3 region reads CSVPGTGGYEQYF. The base sequence is TGCAGCGTACCCGGGACAGGGGGTTACGAGCAGTACTTC.